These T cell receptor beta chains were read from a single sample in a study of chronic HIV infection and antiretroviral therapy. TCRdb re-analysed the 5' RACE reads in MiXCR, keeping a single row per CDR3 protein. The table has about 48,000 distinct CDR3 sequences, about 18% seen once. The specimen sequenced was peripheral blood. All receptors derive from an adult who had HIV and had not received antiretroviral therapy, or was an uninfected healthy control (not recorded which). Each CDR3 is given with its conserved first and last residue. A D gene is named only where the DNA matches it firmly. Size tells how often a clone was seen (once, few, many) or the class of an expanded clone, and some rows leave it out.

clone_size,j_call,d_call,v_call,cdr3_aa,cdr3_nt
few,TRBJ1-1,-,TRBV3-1,CASSQQTEAFF,TGTGCCAGCAGCCAACAAACTGAAGCTTTCTTT
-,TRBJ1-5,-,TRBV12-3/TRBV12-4,CASTQRGNQPQHF,TGTGCCAGCACCCAGAGAGGCAATCAGCCCCAGCATTTT
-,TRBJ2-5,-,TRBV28,CASCPGPGETQYF,TGTGCCAGCTGCCCGGGACCCGGTGAGACCCAGTACTTC
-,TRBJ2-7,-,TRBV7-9,CASSRDGVGEQYF,TGTGCCAGCAGCAGGGACGGGGTTGGGGAGCAGTACTTC
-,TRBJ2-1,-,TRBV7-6,CASSSFLRDKIYNEQFF,TGTGCCAGCAGCTCCTTCCTCCGGGACAAGATATACAATGAGCAGTTCTTC
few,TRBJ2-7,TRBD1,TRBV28,CASTEDRASYEQYF,TGTGCCAGCACCGAAGACAGGGCCTCCTACGAGCAGTACTTC
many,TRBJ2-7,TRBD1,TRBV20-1,CSARGGTGVGEQYF,TGCAGTGCTAGAGGGGGGACAGGGGTCGGCGAGCAGTACTTC
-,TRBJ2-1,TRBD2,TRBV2,CASSPATSGNYNEQFF,TGTGCCAGCAGTCCAGCGACTAGCGGGAACTACAATGAGCAGTTCTTC
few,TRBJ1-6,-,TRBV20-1,CSARRGSGNNSPLHF,TGCAGTGCCCGGCGGGGCAGCGGGAATAATTCACCCCTCCACTTT
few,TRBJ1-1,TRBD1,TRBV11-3,CASGERTGDTEAFF,TGTGCCAGCGGGGAGCGGACAGGGGACACTGAAGCTTTCTTT
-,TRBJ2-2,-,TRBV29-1,CSALVGGTGELFF,TGCAGCGCCTTGGTCGGGGGAACCGGGGAGCTGTTTTTT
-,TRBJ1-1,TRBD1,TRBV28,CASSFGGTGAAEAFF,TGTGCCAGCAGTTTTGGTGGGACAGGGGCGGCTGAAGCTTTCTTT
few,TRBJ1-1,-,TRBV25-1,CASSQGGPTEAFF,TGTGCCAGCAGCCAAGGGGGACCTACTGAAGCTTTCTTT
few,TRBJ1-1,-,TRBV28,CASRPPWGGADTEAFF,TGTGCCAGCAGACCCCCCTGGGGGGGGGCGGACACTGAAGCTTTCTTT
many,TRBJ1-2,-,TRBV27,CASSSINRDGYTF,TGTGCCAGCAGTTCAATAAACAGGGACGGCTACACCTTC
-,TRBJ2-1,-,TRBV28,CASSPRALRSEQFF,TGTGCCAGCAGTCCTAGGGCCCTACGCAGTGAGCAGTTCTTC
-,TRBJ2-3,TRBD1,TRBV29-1,CSVPGGGTDTQYF,TGCAGCGTTCCAGGGGGCGGTACAGATACGCAGTATTTT
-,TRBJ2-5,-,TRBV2,CASSRAGQETQYF,TGTGCCAGCAGCCGGGCAGGTCAAGAGACCCAGTACTTC
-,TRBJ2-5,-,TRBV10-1,CASIVLTPGETQYF,TGCGCCAGCATCGTTCTAACCCCGGGGGAGACCCAGTACTTC
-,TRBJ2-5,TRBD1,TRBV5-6,CASSQTGGQETQYF,TGTGCCAGCAGCCAGACAGGGGGGCAAGAGACCCAGTACTTC
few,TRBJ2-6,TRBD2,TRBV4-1,CASSLFKGLAPGSGANVLTF,TGCGCCAGCAGCCTGTTTAAGGGACTAGCGCCCGGCTCTGGGGCCAACGTCCTGACTTTC
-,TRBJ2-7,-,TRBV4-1,CASSQVGGTSYEQYF,TGCGCCAGCAGCCAAGTAGGCGGGACGTCCTACGAGCAGTACTTC
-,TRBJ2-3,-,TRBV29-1,CSVDFSVDGTQYF,TGCAGCGTTGATTTCTCGGTAGACGGTACGCAGTATTTT
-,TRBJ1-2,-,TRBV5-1,CASRIRDTSNYGYTF,TGCGCCAGCAGAATCCGGGACACCTCAAACTATGGCTACACCTTC
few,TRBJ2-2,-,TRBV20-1,CSAHFTGELFF,TGCAGTGCTCACTTCACCGGGGAGCTGTTTTTT
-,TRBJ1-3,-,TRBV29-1,CSVGDGSSGNTIYF,TGCAGCGTGGGGGACGGAAGCTCTGGAAACACCATATATTTT
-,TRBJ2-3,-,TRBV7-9,CASSSLGDTSTDTQYF,TGTGCCAGCAGCTCTCTAGGGGATACTAGCACAGATACGCAGTATTTT
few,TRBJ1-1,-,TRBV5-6,CASSLANTEAFF,TGTGCCAGCAGCTTGGCGAACACTGAAGCTTTCTTT
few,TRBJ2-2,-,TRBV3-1,CASSQGGNTGELFF,TGTGCCAGCAGCCAAGGCGGTAACACCGGGGAGCTGTTTTTT
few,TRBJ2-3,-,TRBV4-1,CASSQVRSIDTQYF,TGCGCCAGCAGCCAAGTAAGGTCGATTGATACGCAGTATTTT
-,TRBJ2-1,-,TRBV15,CATPDLREQFF,TGTGCCACCCCGGACCTCAGGGAGCAGTTCTTC
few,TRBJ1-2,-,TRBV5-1,CASSLTGYYTF,TGCGCCAGCAGCTTGACAGGGTACTACACCTTC
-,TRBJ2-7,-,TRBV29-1,CSVVVGTQLWSGAYEQYF,TGCAGCGTTGTAGTCGGGACTCAACTCTGGTCGGGGGCCTACGAGCAGTACTTC
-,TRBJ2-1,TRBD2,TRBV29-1,CSVSGTSEASYNEQFF,TGCAGCGTTTCCGGGACTAGCGAGGCCTCCTACAATGAGCAGTTCTTC
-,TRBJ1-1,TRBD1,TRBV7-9,CASRPNRGRWTEAFF,TGTGCCAGCAGACCCAACAGGGGGCGATGGACTGAAGCTTTCTTT
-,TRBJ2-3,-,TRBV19,CASSLEGTSTDTQYF,TGTGCCAGTAGCTTGGAGGGGACTAGCACAGATACGCAGTATTTT
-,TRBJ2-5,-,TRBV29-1,CSVSEVQETQYF,TGCAGCGTTTCGGAGGTACAAGAGACCCAGTACTTC
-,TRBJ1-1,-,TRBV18,CASSPPEGTEAFF,TGTGCCAGCTCACCACCGGAGGGTACTGAAGCTTTCTTT
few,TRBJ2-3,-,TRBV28,CASSLPRASSTDTQYF,TGTGCCAGCAGTTTACCCAGGGCCTCTAGCACAGATACGCAGTATTTT
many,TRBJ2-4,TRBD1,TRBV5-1,CASSSRQGAGNIQYF,TGCGCCAGCAGCTCGAGACAGGGGGCCGGAAACATTCAGTACTTC
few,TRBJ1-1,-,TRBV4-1,CASSQASLDRTEAFF,TGCGCCAGCAGCCAAGCCAGTCTCGATCGAACTGAAGCTTTCTTT
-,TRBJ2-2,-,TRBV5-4,CASSLGPAGELFF,TGTGCCAGCAGCTTGGGCCCGGCCGGGGAGCTGTTTTTT
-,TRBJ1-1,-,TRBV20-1,CSARFLGHLEAFF,TGCAGTGCTAGATTTTTAGGGCACCTTGAAGCTTTCTTT
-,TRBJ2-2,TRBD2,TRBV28,CASNLAGGFGIGELFF,TGTGCCAGCAACCTGGCGGGAGGGTTTGGAATCGGGGAGCTGTTTTTT
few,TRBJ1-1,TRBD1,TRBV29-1,CSVHGQGNEAFF,TGCAGCGTCCATGGACAGGGAAATGAAGCTTTCTTT
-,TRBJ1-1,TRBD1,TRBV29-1,CSVQTHPGQGSFGTEAFF,TGCAGCGTTCAAACCCATCCGGGACAGGGATCCTTTGGCACTGAAGCTTTCTTT
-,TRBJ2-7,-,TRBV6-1,CASVRDFQLGEQYF,TGTGCCAGCGTACGGGACTTTCAATTAGGCGAGCAGTACTTC
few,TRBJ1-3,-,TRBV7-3,CASSQGRGDTIYF,TGTGCCAGCAGCCAGGGTCGGGGCGACACCATATATTTT
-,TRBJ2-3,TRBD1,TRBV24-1,CATSDKTGVETDTQYF,TGTGCCACCAGTGACAAGACAGGGGTGGAGACAGATACGCAGTATTTT
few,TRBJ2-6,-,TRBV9,CASSVESSGANVLTF,TGTGCCAGCAGCGTTGAAAGCTCTGGGGCCAACGTCCTGACTTTC
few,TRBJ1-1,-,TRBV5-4,CASSPPAGKNTEAFF,TGTGCCAGCAGCCCGCCCGCAGGGAAAAACACTGAAGCTTTCTTT